This T cell receptor (beta chain) was sequenced during a study of spatial heterogeneity in lung cancer. Overall study context: Beta-chain sequences were consistently detected more often than alpha-chain sequences. In tumor regions, TCR transcript counts tracked strongly with a T cell module score from matched bulk RNA-seq. Whole-study findings and limits: For expanded intratumoral alpha and beta TCRs, counts tracked tumor mutation counts.

Time point meaning: sample taken at primary tumor resection. Samples came from 72 TRACERx patients with untreated early-stage lung cancer. No cell sorting; template was whole RNA from tumor, lung tissue or PBMC. MiXCR was run by TCRdb on the 5' RACE reads, yielding one entry per CDR3 protein. The table records under 3,000 distinct CDR3 sequences, 15% of them present only once. The CDR3 is made up of 17 amino acids. Germline assignment: CDR1 SGHDN and CDR2 FVKESK. The V end was cut by 0 bases, the J end by 2 bases, with 14 bases between. In its sample, this clonotype is medium-sized. Its matching antigen is unknown.

The input for sequencing was lung tumor tissue, taken at surgery. The gene calls are TRBV14 and TRBJ2-4; tentative D call: TRBD2 (5 bases). The sequence was collected from a female donor with early-stage non-small cell lung cancer. The CDR3 spells CASSQDRVGVPKNIQYF. The CDR3 DNA follows: TGTGCCAGCAGCCAAGATCGGGTCGGGGTACCCAAAAACATTCAGTACTTC. Supplemented by reference TRBV14 and TRBJ2-4, the full variable domain reads EAGVTQFPSHSVIEKGQTVTLRCDPISGHDNLYWYRRVMGKEIKFLLHFVKESKQDESGMPNNRFLAERTGGTYSTLKVQPAELEDSGVYFCASSQDRVGVPKNIQYFGAGTRLSVL.